Following are 27 T cell receptor beta chains from one sample sequenced in a study of early T cells in non-severe SARS-CoV-2 infection. In TCRdb, the 5' RACE reads were re-called with MiXCR into one record per CDR3 protein. Of under 95,000 distinct CDR3 sequences in the sample, roughly 12% were seen once. Sequenced sample: whole blood. These receptor sequences come from an adult who was a healthcare worker with PCR-confirmed SARS-CoV-2 infection or an uninfected control (not recorded which).

This clonotype has only one observation. The gene calls are TRBV25-1 and TRBJ2-7; a weak D match, TRBD2 (6 bases). With 4 bases removed from V and 3 bases from J, the gap between germline ends came to 13 bases. The CDR3 extends over 14 amino acids. The V gene's germline CDR1 is MGHDK and CDR2 SYGVNS. The CDR3 loop is CASSAPRGGYEQYF. The CDR3 DNA is TGTGCCAGCAGTGCCCCCCGGGGAGGCTACGAGCAGTACTTC.

This clonotype was counted between two and nine times. This chain links TRBV28 with TRBJ2-7; a weak D match, TRBD2 (5 bases). The CDR3 sequence is 15 residues long. CDR1 MDHEN and CDR2 SYDVKM come from the germline V gene. With 4 bases removed from V and 0 bases from J, the gap between germline ends came to 13 bases. The CDR3 spells CASSSPAGLSYEQYF. The CDR3 DNA is TGTGCCAGCAGTTCCCCGGCGGGCCTCTCCTACGAGCAGTACTTC. Full variable domain (missing parts from reference TRBV28 and TRBJ2-7): DVKVTQSSRYLVKRTGEKVFLECVQDMDHENMFWYRQDPGLGLRLIYFSYDVKMKEKGDIPEGYSVSREKKERFSLILESASTNQTSMYLCASSSPAGLSYEQYFGPGTRLTVT.

This clonotype was observed many times. The rearrangement joins TRBV6-1 to TRBJ2-1; 12 bases fit TRBD2. With V trimmed by 11 bases and J by 6 bases, 5 bases remained unmatched. CDR1 is MNHNS, CDR2 SASEGT, per germline. This CDR3 spans 13 amino acids. DNA for the CDR3: TGTGCCGCGGTACTAGCGGGAGGCAATGAGCAGTTCTTC. The encoded protein is CAAVLAGGNEQFF.

This clonotype was detected many times. The genes are TRBV11-2 and TRBJ2-6, with D perhaps TRBD1 or TRBD2 (5 bases each). The CDR3 is made up of 17 amino acids. The V gene lost 7 bases and the J gene lost 4 bases, with 20 bases spanning the gap. Germline V gives CDR1 SGHAT, CDR2 FQNNGV. CDR3 bases: TGTGCCAGCACCCGGGACGGTGTAGGGTCGGGGGCCAACGTCCTGACTTTC. Protein sequence: CASTRDGVGSGANVLTF.

The CDR3, as DNA: TGTGCCAGCAGTGAAGCGCTGGACAGAAGCTATGGCTACACCTTC. Encoded protein: CASSEALDRSYGYTF. The rearrangement joins TRBV2 to TRBJ1-2, with D possibly matching TRBD1 (6 bases). The CDR3 consists of 15 residues. Germline CDR1 and CDR2: SNHLY and FYNNEI. V dropped 0 bases and J dropped 4 bases, with 12 bases sitting between them.

This clonotype was recorded at least ten times. This chain links TRBV21-1 with TRBJ2-1. TRBV21-1 is given as a pseudogene. The CDR3 is 17 amino acids. CDR3 sequence reads: CASSKEETESSYNEQFF. The CDR3 DNA sequence: TGTGCCAGCAGCAAAGAGGAGACGGAGAGCTCCTACAATGAGCAGTTCTTC.

This clonotype was seen only a few times. The CDR3 reads CASSGAGTGPNQPQHF. In nucleotides, the CDR3 is TGTGCCAGCAGCGGAGCCGGGACAGGGCCCAATCAGCCCCAGCATTTT. This rearrangement joins TRBV2 to TRBJ1-5; 9 bases match TRBD1. V lost 6 bases, J lost 3 bases, and 9 bases stayed unmatched. Germline CDR1 and CDR2: SNHLY and FYNNEI. The CDR3 runs to 16 residues.

This clonotype was counted at least ten times. A junction boundary mismatches the germline segment, possibly from a read error. This chain connects TRBV7-9 to TRBJ1-1; weak D call: TRBD1 (6 bases). Germline-derived CDR1 and CDR2 are SEHNR and FQNEAQ (reference sequence). The CDR3 is 14 amino acids. The CDR3 nucleotides read TGTGCCAGCAGCTTAACGACAGGAGGGACTGAAGTTTTCTTT. This sequence encodes CASSLTTGGTEVFF.

This clonotype occurred many times. The rearrangement uses TRBV9 and TRBJ1-2; D uncertain. The V end lost 3 bases, the J end lost 5 bases, and 14 bases lay between the germline ends. The germline V gene encodes CDR1 SGDLS and CDR2 YYNGEE. The CDR3 totals 14 residues. CDR3 region: CASSADGRAYGYTF. The CDR3 bases are TGTGCCAGCAGCGCCGACGGCCGAGCTTATGGCTACACCTTC.

The V and J genes are TRBV20-1 and TRBJ2-7; no clear D. The ends were cut back, 1 base at V and 3 bases at J, with 13 bases in the middle. Germline CDR1 is DFQATT and CDR2 is SNEGSKA (reference sequence). This CDR3 is built from 14 residues. Written as DNA, the CDR3 is TGCAGTGCTAGAGCCCCGGGCACCAACTACGAGCAGTACTTC. Its protein product is CSARAPGTNYEQYF.

This chain connects TRBV6-5 to TRBJ2-1; possibly TRBD2 for D (5 bases). The germline V gene encodes CDR1 MNHEY and CDR2 SVGAGI. There are 17 residues in the CDR3. With 2 bases removed from V and 0 bases from J, the gap between germline ends came to 14 bases. The CDR3 sequence: CASSYGGLGRSYNEQFF. CDR3 DNA sequence: TGTGCCAGCAGTTACGGAGGTCTAGGTCGCTCCTACAATGAGCAGTTCTTC.

The chain employs TRBV4-2 and TRBJ2-1; TRBD2 agrees at 10 bases. Germline V CDR1 and CDR2: LGHNA, YNFKEQ. The CDR3 contains 13 residues. V was clipped by 4 bases and J by 9 bases; unmatched bases: 3. The DNA of the CDR3 is TGTGCCAGCAGCCGGGGACTAGCGAGTGAGCAGTTCTTC. Protein sequence: CASSRGLASEQFF.

The chain is built from TRBV4-2 and TRBJ1-6; tentative D call: TRBD1 (5 bases). CDR1 is LGHNA and CDR2 is YNFKEQ in the germline V gene. Trimming took off 0 bases at V and 10 bases at J, with 7 bases between the two ends. The CDR3 length is 13 residues. The CDR3 loop reads CASSQETESPLHF. The CDR3 DNA sequence: TGTGCCAGCAGCCAAGAGACAGAATCACCCCTCCACTTT.

About this clonotype itself: The junction and the germline gene differ at one end; a read error may be behind it. The chain uses TRBV3-1 and TRBJ2-1; no firm D call. The germline gives CDR1 LGHDT, CDR2 YNNKEL (reference sequence). This CDR3 has 15 residues. CDR3 sequence (DNA): TGTGCCAGCAGCCAAGAGGTTAGCTCCTACAATGTGCAGTTCTTC. Translation: CASSQEVSSYNVQFF.

The J gene is TRBJ1-5, the V gene TRBV30; 10 nucleotides align to TRBD1. J lost 5 bases, V lost 1 base, and 2 bases had no gene match. Germline CDR1 and CDR2: GTSNPN and SVGIG (reference sequence). The CDR3 is made up of 14 amino acids. This chain's CDR3 is CAWSGGQGDQPQHF. Here the CDR3 DNA reads TGTGCCTGGAGTGGTGGACAGGGGGATCAGCCCCAGCATTTT. The full variable domain, in which reference TRBV30 and TRBJ1-5 provide the parts outside the CDR3, is SQTIHQWPATLVQPVGSPLSLECTVEGTSNPNLYWYRQAAGRGLQLLFYSVGIGQISSEVPQNLSASRPQDRQFILSSKKLLLSDSGFYLCAWSGGQGDQPQHFGDGTRLSIL.

This clonotype was detected many times. The chain recombines TRBV3-1 with TRBJ2-1; D not certain. V was cut by 1 base and J by 7 bases, with 8 bases left in between. The CDR3 is made up of 13 amino acids. CDR1 is LGHDT and CDR2 is YNNKEL in the germline V gene (reference sequence). For the CDR3, the DNA is TGTGCCAGCAGCCAAGCCGGTTTAAATGAGCAGTTCTTC. Residues: CASSQAGLNEQFF.

The gene calls are TRBV30 and TRBJ2-7; TRBD2 matches at 9 bases. Losses at the gene ends were 7 bases for V and 3 bases for J; bases not matched to a gene: 4. The V gene's germline CDR1 is GTSNPN and CDR2 SVGIG (reference sequence). CDR3 length: 12 residues. CDR3 amino acids: CASRTSVYEQYF. CDR3 coding DNA: TGTGCCTCCCGGACTAGCGTCTACGAGCAGTACTTC.

This rearrangement joins TRBV29-1 to TRBJ2-7; a weak D match, TRBD1 (5 bases). The V end lost 3 bases, the J end lost 2 bases, and 11 bases lay between the germline ends. From germline, CDR1 is SQVTM and CDR2 ANQGSEA. This CDR3 is built from 13 residues. CDR3 nucleotides: TGCAGCGTTGAGACGAAGACAGCCTACGAGCAGTACTTC. The encoded protein is CSVETKTAYEQYF.

This clonotype was detected only a few times. V usage is TRBV11-1 and J usage is TRBJ1-1; 7 nucleotides match TRBD1. The CDR3 consists of 15 residues. Trimming cost V 0 bases and J 0 bases; bases outside gene matches: 1. Germline V lookup: CDR1 SGHAT, CDR2 FQDESV (reference sequence). The CDR3 region is CASSLAGQLNTEAFF. Written as DNA, the CDR3 is TGTGCCAGCAGCTTAGCGGGACAGCTGAACACTGAAGCTTTCTTT.

The V gene is TRBV20-1, the J gene TRBJ1-1; D possibly corresponds to TRBD1 (5 bases). Germline CDR1 and CDR2: DFQATT and SNEGSKA (reference sequence). CDR3 length equals 13 residues. Trimming pared 7 bases from V and 1 base from J, leaving 13 bases between. CDR3 in DNA: TGCAGTGTGGCAGGGAGTCAGAACACTGAAGCTTTCTTT. It encodes CSVAGSQNTEAFF.

This clonotype was seen ten or more times. The J gene is TRBJ2-5, the V gene TRBV7-2; D is possibly TRBD2 (5 bases). CDR1 is SGHTA and CDR2 is FQGNSA in the germline V gene. The CDR3 spans 13 residues. Trimming pared 5 bases from V and 3 bases from J, leaving 10 bases between. The CDR3 bases are TGTGCCAGCAGCCGCGGACTGGAAGAGACCCAGTACTTC. This translates into CASSRGLEETQYF. The full variable domain, in which reference TRBV7-2 and TRBJ2-5 provide the parts outside the CDR3, is GAGVSQSPSNKVTEKGKDVELRCDPISGHTALYWYRQSLGQGLEFLIYFQGNSAPDKSGLPSDRFSAERTGGSVSTLTIQRTQQEDSAVYLCASSRGLEETQYFGPGTRLLVL.

This clonotype was counted only a few times. CDR3 region: CSARDELVLNWDNEQFF. The CDR3 nucleotides are TGCAGTGCTAGAGATGAACTTGTCCTAAACTGGGACAATGAGCAGTTCTTC. The rearrangement uses TRBV20-1 and TRBJ2-1, with D unresolved. Trimming pared 0 bases from V and 5 bases from J, leaving 20 bases between. The CDR3 contains 17 residues. The V gene's germline CDR1 is DFQATT and CDR2 SNEGSKA (reference sequence).

This clonotype came up many times. J is TRBJ2-6 and V is TRBV6-1, with TRBD2 matching over 14 bases. Germline assignment: CDR1 MNHNS and CDR2 SASEGT. V lost 6 bases and J lost 4; bases outside the gene matches: 5. There are 17 residues in the CDR3. CDR3 nucleotide sequence: TGTGCCAGCAGGGGACTAGCGGGAGTGGGCGGGGCCAACGTCCTGACTTTC. It is translated as CASRGLAGVGGANVLTF.

The chain has TRBV20-1 and TRBJ2-5; D is uncertain. The CDR3 is made up of 12 amino acids. Germline V gene sequence: CDR1 DFQATT, CDR2 SNEGSKA (reference sequence). Between the trimmed V and J ends, which lost 4 bases and 2 bases, there was a span of 8 bases. CDR3: CSATRTQETQYF. The CDR3 DNA sequence: TGCAGTGCTACAAGGACGCAAGAGACCCAGTACTTC.

This clonotype appeared many times. This sequence joins TRBV5-1 and TRBJ2-5; TRBD2 aligns across 14 bases. The germline CDR1 and CDR2 sequences are SGHRS and YFSETQ. CDR3 length equals 18 residues. Trimming removed 4 bases from V and 4 bases from J; junction bases left unmatched: 12. CDR3 sequence (DNA): TGCGCCAGCAGCAGCGGGACTAGCGGGGGCGGGTCACGAGAGACCCAGTACTTC. This encodes CASSSGTSGGGSRETQYF.

J is TRBJ2-1 and V is TRBV27, with a tentative D call TRBD1 (5 bases). V dropped 2 bases and J dropped 5 bases, with 16 bases sitting between them. Germline CDR1 is MNHEY and CDR2 is SMNVEV (reference sequence). The CDR3 spans 16 residues. The CDR3 DNA reads TGTGCCAGCAGTTTACCCCCAGGGTTTGGGAACAATGAGCAGTTCTTC. Amino acid sequence: CASSLPPGFGNNEQFF.

The chain employs TRBV7-3 and TRBJ2-2; no firm D call. The CDR3 has 14 amino acids. CDR1 and CDR2 from the germline V gene are SGHTA and FQGTGA. V was shortened by 2 bases and J by 1 base, with 5 bases between the two germline ends. CDR3 sequence: CASSLSRNTGELFF. In nucleotides, the CDR3 is TGTGCCAGCAGCTTATCTAGGAACACCGGGGAGCTGTTTTTT.